This T cell receptor beta chain is from a study of T cell repertoires in cytomegalovirus infection. The wider study: Public TCR beta signatures provided an indication of both CMV infection and a matching HLA type.

Using its own MiXCR run on the reads, TCRdb lists one record per CDR3 protein. The data show about 160,000 distinct CDR3 sequences, over 15% seen once. This clonotype was detected only a few times. No antigen is known for it. The V end was cut by 4 bases, the J end by 5 bases, with 9 bases between. Looked up from germline, CDR1 is SGHTA and CDR2 is FQGTGA. This CDR3 comprises 13 residues. General observations from the study: Frequencies of public TCR beta families were cumulated, and this identified carriers of CMV plus the relevant HLA. Dominating the ex vivo response were HLA-C-restricted CMV-specific TCR beta clonotypes.

The receptor was isolated from a human donor in good health (CMV status not recorded). Some clones in this sample may be carry-over from other donors' samples. The gene calls are TRBV7-3 and TRBJ2-1; no reliable D call. Material: CD8+ T cells from PBMCs. The CDR3 DNA reads as TGTGCCAGCAGCTACAGTAGCCACAATGAGCAGTTCTTC. This codes for CASSYSSHNEQFF.